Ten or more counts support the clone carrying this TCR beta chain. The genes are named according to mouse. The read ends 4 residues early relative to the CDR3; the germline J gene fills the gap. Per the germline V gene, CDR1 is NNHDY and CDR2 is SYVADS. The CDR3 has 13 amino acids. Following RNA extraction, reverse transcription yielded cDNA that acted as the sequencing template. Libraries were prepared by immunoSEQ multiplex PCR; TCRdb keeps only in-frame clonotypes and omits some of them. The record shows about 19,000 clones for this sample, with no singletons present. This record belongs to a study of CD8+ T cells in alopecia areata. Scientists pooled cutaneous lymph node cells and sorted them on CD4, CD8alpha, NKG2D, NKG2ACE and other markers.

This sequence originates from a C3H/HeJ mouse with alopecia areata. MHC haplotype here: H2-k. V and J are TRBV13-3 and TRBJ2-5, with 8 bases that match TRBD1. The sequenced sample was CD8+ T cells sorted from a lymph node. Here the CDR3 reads CASSDGDRDTQYF. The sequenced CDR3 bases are TGTGCCAGCAGTGATGGGGACAGGGAC. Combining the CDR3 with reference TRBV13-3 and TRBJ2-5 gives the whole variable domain EAAVTQSPRSKVAVTGGKVTLSCHQTNNHDYMYWYRQDTGHGLRLIHYSYVADSTEKGDIPDGYKASRPSQENFSLILELASLSQTAVYFCASSDGDRDTQYFGPGTRLLVL.